This TCR beta chain was profiled in a study of blood T cells in healthy people across ages. The CDR3 runs to 15 residues. The junction had 8 bases not matched to a gene; V was cut back by 4 bases and J by 5 bases. The germline V gene has CDR1 SGHVS and CDR2 FQNEAQ. A J-beta primer mix and a sample-barcoded 5' primer were used in a second PCR of about 7 to 12 cycles. TCRdb reprocessed the 5' RACE reads with MiXCR, giving one entry per CDR3 protein. The repertoire consists of about 680,000 distinct CDR3 sequences, with 49% occurring once and the leading ten covering approximately 32%. In its sample, this clonotype was seen a few times.

V and J are TRBV7-8 and TRBJ2-3, with 8 bases that match TRBD2. Sequencing was carried out using blood. The source is a woman aged 60-75 years in good health. CDR3 sequence reads: CASSSRSGIGDTQYF. CDR3 DNA sequence: TGTGCCAGCAGCTCCCGTAGCGGGATAGGAGATACGCAGTATTTT.